The 4 T cell receptor beta chains listed next were all sequenced from one sample in a study of cytomegalovirus exposure and HLA in healthy donors. PCR involved 60 Vbeta and 13 Jbeta primers. The data were produced by immunoSEQ multiplex PCR, yet TCRdb's version contains in-frame clones alone and is incomplete. This sample has about 150,000 clones, with about three quarters found just once. The specimen was PBMCs. These TCRs come from a man between 18 and 29 years old in good health and CMV-seronegative.

The chain combines TRBV5-1 with TRBJ2-5; a weak D match, TRBD1 (6 bases). The better agreement between TRBJ2-7 and the DNA end casts doubt on the J call. The germline CDR1 and CDR2 sequences are SGHRS and YFSETQ. This CDR3 region has 15 residues. CDR3 nucleotide sequence: TGCGCCAGCAGCTTGGGGGGACAAAGCACCTACGAGCAGTACTTC. This codes for CASSLGGQSTYEQYF.

The rearrangement uses TRBV19 and TRBJ1-2; TRBD1 is a possible D gene (6 bases). This CDR3 region has 15 residues. Germline loops: CDR1 LNHDA, CDR2 SQIVND (reference sequence). The germline V and J ends were trimmed by 9 bases and 6 bases, with 23 bases remaining between them. CDR3 loop: CASQNLVTGKNGYTF. CDR3 sequence (DNA): TGTGCCAGCCAAAACCTAGTGACAGGAAAAAATGGCTACACCTTC. Using reference TRBV19 and TRBJ1-2 for the parts outside the CDR3, the full variable domain is DGGITQSPKYLFRKEGQNVTLSCEQNLNHDAMYWYRQDPGQGLRLIYYSQIVNDFQKGDIAEGYSVSREKKESFPLTVTSAQKNPTAFYLCASQNLVTGKNGYTFGSGTRLTVV.

V gene TRBV7-2 combines with J gene TRBJ1-2; D might be TRBD1 (5 bases). CDR1 SGHTA and CDR2 FQGNSA come from the germline V gene. V lost 5 bases, J lost 8 bases, and 18 bases lay in between. The CDR3 has 14 residues. The CDR3: CASSPNGPGSGYTF. CDR3 bases: TGTGCCAGCAGCCCGAATGGGCCAGGGTCGGGCTACACCTTC.

The chain recombines TRBV19 with TRBJ2-7, with 8 nucleotides matching TRBD1. The CDR3 sequence is 13 residues long. CDR1 is LNHDA and CDR2 is SQIVND in the germline V gene (reference sequence). The V and J ends lost 4 bases and 2 bases, in that order; junction bases with no gene match: 1. In DNA, the CDR3 is TGTGCCAGTAGTACACAGGGGGCCTACGAGCAGTACTTC. This sequence encodes CASSTQGAYEQYF.